Listed here is a single TCR beta chain. Residents of 24 US areas, aged roughly 18 to 89 years, made up the participants. Assignments of participants to cohorts depended upon their own reported clinical history. This entry belongs to a study of blood T cell repertoires in COVID-19. Study context: Collection of acute and convalescent COVID-19 samples took place in the United States, Italy and Spain.

Authors' methods: Amplification of reference gene primers provided the estimated nucleated cell counts. Repertoires were generated with immunoSEQ multiplex PCR, while TCRdb's copy carries only in-frame clones and drops some. D and trimming come from the DNA, and the V and J calls and clone size come from that table. The table shows roughly 74,000 clones, with about 89% occurring only once. This sequence was found in a woman aged 50 to 60 with acute COVID-19. The sequenced material came from PBMCs or T cells enriched from blood (not recorded which).

In DNA form, the CDR3 reads TGTGCTAGCACAGGGACCTTCTCTGGAAACACCATATATTTT. Translated: CASTGTFSGNTIYF. The chain uses TRBV12-5 and TRBJ1-3; TRBD1 might be the D (6 bases). Germline V gene sequence: CDR1 LGHNT, CDR2 FRNRAP. The CDR3 runs to 14 residues. V was pared by 9 bases and J by 0 bases, with 12 bases between.